This T cell receptor beta chain is from a study of shared clonotypes between healthy human individuals. Overall study results and limits: Larger estimated richness was generally recorded for naive subsets relative to memory subsets.

The CDR3 is made up of 14 amino acids. Germline lookup yields CDR1 MNHEY and CDR2 SMNVEV (reference sequence). After removal of 4 bases from V and 5 bases from J, the junction contained 3 bases not matched to a gene. In regard to this clone: Antigen: not known.

The data were produced by immunoSEQ multiplex PCR, yet TCRdb's version contains in-frame clones alone and is incomplete. The sample lists around 2.1 million clones, roughly 91% seen once, with more than 1.5% in the top ten. Naive CD8 cells lacked CD45RO, underwent positive selection for CCR7 and left out terminally differentiated effector memory CD45RA+ cells. V gene TRBV27 combines with J gene TRBJ2-1, with TRBD1 identical over 9 bases. The specimen sequenced was naive CD8+ T cells from PBMCs. The receptor comes from a man aged 18 to 35 in good health. Some clones in this sample may be carry-over from other donors' samples. CDR3 region: CASSWTGADNEQFF. The DNA of the CDR3 is TGTGCCAGCAGTTGGACAGGGGCCGACAATGAGCAGTTCTTC.